The rows below give T cell receptor beta chains drawn from one sample of a study of shared clonotypes between healthy human individuals. Generated by immunoSEQ multiplex PCR, the TCRdb table keeps only in-frame clones and is missing some. Of approximately 2.5 million clones listed, 93% are singletons. Sequenced sample: naive CD4+ T cells from PBMCs. The receptors shown here come from a man aged 18 to 29 in good health. Some clones in this sample may be carry-over from other donors' samples. The CDR3 runs from the conserved cysteine through the conserved F or W. D genes are given only for firm matches. Size is omitted from some rows. Given values are once, few, many or a class for expanded clones.

TRBD2	NA	TRBJ2-5	TRBV11-3	TGTGCCAGCAGCCCCGGACTAGCGGTACAAGAGACCCAGTACTTC	CASSPGLAVQETQYF
NA	NA	TRBJ2-7	TRBV6-1	TGTGCCAGCAGTGCTGCCTACGAGCAGTACTTC	CASSAAYEQYF
NA	NA	TRBJ2-1	TRBV6-1	TGTGCCAGCAGTGACGGGAGACTTTCCTACAATGAGCAGTTCTTC	CASSDGRLSYNEQFF
TRBD1	NA	TRBJ1-5	TRBV27	TGTGCCAGCTCACAGGGGGGCAATCAGCCCCAGCATTTT	CASSQGGNQPQHF
NA	NA	TRBJ1-1	TRBV10-3	TGTGCCATCAGTGGGAGTTTGGCCACTCTGAACACTGAAGCTTTCTTT	CAISGSLATLNTEAFF
NA	NA	TRBJ2-1	TRBV5-1	TGCGCCAGCAGCTTTGGGCCGGGTAGCTTTTCATCCTACAATGAGCAGTTCTTC	CASSFGPGSFSSYNEQFF
TRBD1	NA	TRBJ1-4	TRBV2	TGTGCCAGCAGCCCGATGACAGGGGTGGATGAAAAACTGTTTTTT	CASSPMTGVDEKLFF
TRBD2	NA	TRBJ2-5	TRBV9	TGTGCCAGCAGCGTTAGCGGGACTAGCCAAGAGACCCAGTACTTC	CASSVSGTSQETQYF
NA	NA	TRBJ2-3	TRBV18	TGTGCCAGCTCCCCCGCGACAGATACGCAGTATTTT	CASSPATDTQYF
NA	NA	TRBJ1-2	TRBV5-1	TGCGCCAGCAGCTTGGAGCCCAGGGCCAACTATGGCTACACCTTC	CASSLEPRANYGYTF
NA	NA	TRBJ1-2	TRBV11-2	TGTGCCAGCAGCTTAACCGCGAACTATGGCTACACCTTC	CASSLTANYGYTF
NA	NA	TRBJ1-1	TRBV18	TGTGCCAGCTCACCCTCGTCTCGGATGAACACTGAAGCTTTCTTT	CASSPSSRMNTEAFF
NA	once	TRBJ1-1	TRBV25-1	TGTGCCAGCAGTGAATGGCCAGACCGAGCCGACACTGAAGCTTTCTTT	CASSEWPDRADTEAFF
NA	once	TRBJ2-5	TRBV28	TGTGCCAGCAGCCTTAGGGACCGCTCACAAGAGACCCAGTACTTC	CASSLRDRSQETQYF
TRBD1	once	TRBJ1-2	TRBV5-4	TGTGCCAGCAGCGAAGGAGGGGCAGGGGGCAACTATGGCTACACCTTC	CASSEGGAGGNYGYTF
NA	NA	TRBJ2-7	TRBV18	TGTGCCAGCTCACCGGGAGTAGCGTACGAGCAGTACTTC	CASSPGVAYEQYF
NA	NA	TRBJ1-3	TRBV9	TGTGCCAGCAGCGGTGGGATTCACTCTGGAAACACCATATATTTT	CASSGGIHSGNTIYF
TRBD2	NA	TRBJ2-2	TRBV18	TGTGCCAGCTCAAGACTAGCGGGATCGAACACCGGGGAGCTGTTTTTT	CASSRLAGSNTGELFF
TRBD2	NA	TRBJ2-7	TRBV7-9	TGTGCCAGCAGCCCCGGACTAGTCCTGGACGAGCAGTACTTC	CASSPGLVLDEQYF
TRBD1	NA	TRBJ1-1	TRBV27	TGTGCCAGCAGTTTATACCCCCCCGGGGACAGCTTTTTGGTAGCTTTCTTT	CASSLYPPGDSFLVAFF
NA	NA	TRBJ2-7	TRBV10-3	TGTGCCATCAGTGAGTACCAAGCTGAGCAGTACTTC	CAISEYQAEQYF
NA	NA	TRBJ1-5	TRBV18	TGTGCCAGCTCACCGCTTGAGGGCAATCAGCCCCAGCATTTT	CASSPLEGNQPQHF
TRBD1	NA	TRBJ2-3	TRBV11-1	TGTGCCAGCAGCGCCGGGACAGGGGGCTCGCAGTATTTT	CASSAGTGGSQYF
NA	NA	TRBJ2-7	TRBV27	TGTGCCAGCAGTTTCTTGCAGGGCCACGAGCAGTACTTC	CASSFLQGHEQYF
TRBD2	NA	TRBJ2-7	TRBV9	TGTGCCAGCAGCGTAGCTACCCGGGAGGCTCAGGACGAGCAGTACTTC	CASSVATREAQDEQYF
NA	NA	TRBJ1-2	TRBV5-1	TGCGCCAGCAGCTTGGAGGCCCGCTATGGCTACACCTTC	CASSLEARYGYTF
NA	NA	TRBJ1-1	TRBV5-1	TGCGCCAGCAGCGGGGACGGACTAAACACTGAAGCTTTCTTT	CASSGDGLNTEAFF
NA	NA	TRBJ2-7	TRBV5-1	TGCGCCAGCAGCCCCGCTAGCGACCAGGGACTTCTCGAGCAGTACTTC	CASSPASDQGLLEQYF
NA	NA	TRBJ2-3	TRBV18	TGTGCCAGCTCACCATGGGGGCGCAAAGATACGCAGTATTTT	CASSPWGRKDTQYF
NA	NA	TRBJ1-5	TRBV19	TGTGCCAGTAGTCCCCTCCCTTCTAATCAGCCCCAGCATTTT	CASSPLPSNQPQHF
NA	once	TRBJ2-2	TRBV30	TGTGCCTGGAGTCGGGCGGGGTCCGCCGGGGAGCTGTTTTTT	CAWSRAGSAGELFF
TRBD2	NA	TRBJ2-1	TRBV28	TGTGCCAGCAGTTTGGGATTAGCGGGGGTCTACAATGAGCAGTTCTTC	CASSLGLAGVYNEQFF
NA	NA	TRBJ1-3	TRBV11-2	TGTGCCAGCAGCTTAGATGGGGGCACCATATATTTT	CASSLDGGTIYF
TRBD1	NA	TRBJ1-2	TRBV6-5	TGTGCCAGCAGTTACCGGGACAGGGGGCACTATGGCTACACCTTC	CASSYRDRGHYGYTF
TRBD1	few	TRBJ1-1	TRBV15	TGTGCCACCAGCGCCCGACAGGGATCCACTGAAGCTTTCTTT	CATSARQGSTEAFF
TRBD2	NA	TRBJ2-1	TRBV7-8	TGTGCCAGCAGCTTAGGACTAGCGGGAGGGGAGGATGAGCAGTTCTTC	CASSLGLAGGEDEQFF
TRBD2	NA	TRBJ2-7	TRBV29-1	TGCAGCGTCAGTCGGGGGGAATACGAGCAGTACTTC	CSVSRGEYEQYF
NA	NA	TRBJ1-3	TRBV2	TGTGCCAGCAGGACAGAAATCTCTGGAAACACCATATATTTT	CASRTEISGNTIYF
TRBD2	NA	TRBJ2-7	TRBV5-1	TGCGCCAGCAGCTTGGCCGTACTAGCGGGATTCTACGAGCAGTACTTC	CASSLAVLAGFYEQYF
TRBD1	NA	TRBJ1-4	TRBV29-1	TGCAGCGTGTTTTTGGGACAGGGGAATGAAAAACTGTTTTTT	CSVFLGQGNEKLFF
NA	NA	TRBJ2-7	TRBV7-8	TGTGCCAGCAGCTCGGATCGCTACGAGCAGTACTTC	CASSSDRYEQYF
NA	NA	TRBJ2-3	TRBV21-1	TGTGCCAGCAGCAAACGGCTCAAAAGTCCTCGGGGCACAGATACGCAGTATTTT	CASSKRLKSPRGTDTQYF
NA	NA	TRBJ2-3	TRBV30	TGTGCCTGGGCCCCGGGGACGCTCACAGATACGCAGTATTTT	CAWAPGTLTDTQYF
TRBD2	once	TRBJ2-1	TRBV28	TGTGCCAGCAGCTCCCCAGCGGGGGGCTCCTACAATGAGCAGTTCTTC	CASSSPAGGSYNEQFF
NA	NA	TRBJ1-2	TRBV19	TGTGCCAGTAGCATAACACAGGACTATGGCTACACCTTC	CASSITQDYGYTF
NA	NA	TRBJ1-2	TRBV28	TGTGCCAGCAGTCTCGCAGCCGGGACATACGGCTACACCTTC	CASSLAAGTYGYTF
NA	NA	TRBJ2-7	TRBV11-3	TGTGCCAGCAGCAGGGGGGGGACCGCCGAGCAGTACTTC	CASSRGGTAEQYF
NA	NA	TRBJ2-3	TRBV30	TGTGCCTGGAGTGTACAGGGCCGAAGCACAGATACGCAGTATTTT	CAWSVQGRSTDTQYF
NA	NA	TRBJ1-4	TRBV9	TGTGCCAGCAGCGCCGCACTCCGGACGGAATCTAATGAAAAACTGTTTTTT	CASSAALRTESNEKLFF
TRBD2	NA	TRBJ2-5	TRBV5-1	TGCGCCAGCAGCTTGGGAACGGGAGGCGAGACCCAGTACTTC	CASSLGTGGETQYF
NA	NA	TRBJ2-7	TRBV5-1	TGCGCCAGCAGCTCAGAGTATACCTACGAGCAGTACTTC	CASSSEYTYEQYF
NA	NA	TRBJ1-1	TRBV11-1	TGTGCCAGCAGCTCTCCTACCAGGGCCCCTGGCACTGAAGCTTTCTTT	CASSSPTRAPGTEAFF